Listed here are 29 T cell receptor beta chains from one sample, sequenced in a study of blood T cells in healthy people across ages. A J-beta primer mix and a sample-barcoded 5' primer were used in a second PCR of about 7 to 12 cycles. One entry per CDR3 protein, called by TCRdb with MiXCR from the 5' RACE reads. This sample has some 700,000 distinct CDR3 sequences; 22% occur once, and the top ten carry around a fifth. The source material was blood. These receptors originate from a man aged 65 to 85 in good health.

The rearrangement joins TRBV13 to TRBJ2-5, with D hard to call. The CDR3 is 13 amino acids. Per germline, CDR1 PRHDT and CDR2 FYEKMQ (reference sequence). V lost 1 base and J 1 base, leaving 4 bases between the germline ends. The CDR3 coding sequence is TGTGCCAGCAGCTTAGAGTCCCAAGAGACCCAGTACTTC. This gives the protein CASSLESQETQYF.

This clonotype was observed a handful of times. The germline gene is not matched at one end of the junction; a read error may be the cause. The rearrangement joins TRBV12-5 to TRBJ2-2; the D gene is possibly TRBD2 (5 bases). Per the germline V gene, CDR1 is LGHNT and CDR2 is FRNRAP. CDR3 length: 16 amino acids. The CDR3 coding sequence is TGTGCTAGTGGTTTGGTAATTGTAGGGAACACCGGGGAGCTGCTTTTT. Its protein is CASGLVIVGNTGELLF.

The chain combines TRBV7-2 with TRBJ1-2, with D tentatively TRBD1 (6 bases). The CDR3 is made up of 13 amino acids. In germline, CDR1 is SGHTA, CDR2 FQGNSA. The V end was cut by 5 bases, the J end by 8 bases, with 15 bases between. CDR3: CASSRGAGNGYTF. The CDR3 coding sequence is TGTGCCAGCAGCCGGGGGGCAGGGAACGGCTACACCTTC.

This clonotype was counted ten times or more. This chain joins TRBV11-3 and TRBJ2-7, with D hard to call. The CDR3 extends over 15 amino acids. Looked up from germline, CDR1 is SGHNT and CDR2 is YENEEA. Trimming removed 0 bases at V and 3 bases at J, with 12 bases between. The CDR3 loop is CASSLEGYTDYEQYV. CDR3 nucleotide sequence: TGTGCCAGCAGCTTAGAGGGTTACACGGACTACGAGCAGTACGTC.

The chain links TRBV7-9 to TRBJ2-3; possible D gene TRBD2, 6 bases. Germline-derived CDR1 and CDR2 are SEHNR and FQNEAQ (reference sequence). Trimming took off 4 bases at V and 8 bases at J, with 22 bases between the two ends. The CDR3 has 16 amino acids. CDR3: CASSSERVLRWGTQYF. DNA for the CDR3: TGTGCCAGCAGCTCTGAGCGGGTTCTAAGATGGGGTACGCAGTATTTT. The full variable domain, with the rest looked up from reference TRBV7-9 and TRBJ2-3, is DTGVSQNPRHKITKRGQNVTFRCDPISEHNRLYWYRQTLGQGPEFLTYFQNEAQLEKSRLLSDRFSAERPKGSFSTLEIQRTEQGDSAMYLCASSSERVLRWGTQYFGPGTRLTVL.

This clonotype has only a few counts. This chain uses TRBV10-3 with TRBJ1-5, with a possible D match to TRBD1 (5 bases). The V gene lost 0 bases and the J gene lost 6 bases, with 9 bases spanning the gap. The CDR3 is 14 residues long. The V gene's germline CDR1 is ENHRY and CDR2 SYGVKD. The chain's CDR3 is CAISESGGGQPQHF. The CDR3 bases are TGTGCCATCAGTGAGTCGGGGGGTGGTCAGCCCCAGCATTTT.

In this sample, this clonotype turned up a few times. One end of the junction fails to match germline, which may point to a read error. CDR3 bases: TGTGCCGGCAGCTTAGCCTTGACTAGCGGGGCATACAATGAGCAGTTCTTC. Amino acid sequence: CAGSLALTSGAYNEQFF. The chain employs TRBV7-2 and TRBJ2-1, with TRBD2 identical over 11 bases. This CDR3 is built from 17 residues. CDR1 and CDR2 (germline): SGHTA, FQGNSA.

This clonotype was detected only a few times. The chain uses TRBV19 and TRBJ2-1; the match to TRBD2 covers 9 bases. Per the germline V gene, CDR1 is LNHDA and CDR2 is SQIVND (reference sequence). The CDR3 spans 16 residues. Germline trimming cut 4 bases from V and 8 bases from J; bases unmatched to any gene: 12. CDR3 nucleotide sequence: TGTGCCAGTAGTAGGGGAACTAGCGGGTTTGCCGATGAGCAGTTCTTC. As protein: CASSRGTSGFADEQFF. The complete variable domain, with remaining parts taken from reference TRBV19 and TRBJ2-1, reads DGGITQSPKYLFRKEGQNVTLSCEQNLNHDAMYWYRQDPGQGLRLIYYSQIVNDFQKGDIAEGYSVSREKKESFPLTVTSAQKNPTAFYLCASSRGTSGFADEQFFGPGTRLTVL.

This clonotype turned up a few times. One end of the junction varies from germline; a read error may be responsible. The chain carries TRBV20-1 and TRBJ1-2, with D hard to call. The germline CDR1 and CDR2 sequences are DFQATT and SNEGSKA (reference sequence). The CDR3 spans 12 residues. Here the CDR3 reads CSASGVSYGYTF. The CDR3, as DNA: TGCAGTGCTAGCGGGGTCAGCTATGGTTACACCTTC.

This clonotype was seen more than once but under ten times. This chain uses TRBV7-6 with TRBJ2-7; no firm D call. The ends were cut back, 6 bases at V and 0 bases at J, with 9 bases in the middle. Per germline, CDR1 SGHVS and CDR2 FNYEAQ. The length of the CDR3 is 13 residues. The CDR3 spells CASSTTGSYEQYF. The DNA for the CDR3 is TGTGCCAGCAGTACGACGGGCTCCTACGAGCAGTACTTC.

The chain combines TRBV12-3 or TRBV12-4 with TRBJ1-3, with D hard to call. The CDR3 spans 16 residues. V was cut by 6 bases and J by 0 bases, with 15 bases left in between. DNA for the CDR3: TGTGCCAGCAGCCCTATTGATTCGAGCTCTGGAAACACCATATATTTT. As protein: CASSPIDSSSGNTIYF.

A few counts support this clonotype. This rearrangement joins TRBV7-8 to TRBJ2-7; D is perhaps TRBD2 (6 bases). V was clipped by 1 base and J by 4 bases, with 11 bases between them. The germline gives CDR1 SGHVS, CDR2 FQNEAQ. This CDR3 has 14 amino acids. CDR3 protein: CASSLGLEKYEQYF. The CDR3, as DNA: TGTGCCAGCAGCTTAGGACTAGAAAAATACGAGCAGTACTTC.

This clonotype occurred a few times. One end of the junction does not line up with germline, which may come from a read error. The rearrangement joins TRBV11-3 to TRBJ2-5; no reliable D call. This CDR3 is 16 amino acids long. Germline V gives CDR1 SGHNT, CDR2 YENEEA. The CDR3 region is CASSSLVLVSQGTQYF. CDR3 nucleotide sequence: TGTGCCAGCAGCTCCCTAGTGTTAGTGAGCCAAGGGACCCAGTACTTC.

This clonotype was recorded once. The junction departs from the called germline gene at one end, perhaps through a read error. The chain links TRBV20-1 to TRBJ2-5; D possibly corresponds to TRBD1 (6 bases). Looked up from germline, CDR1 is DFQATT and CDR2 is SNEGSKA (reference sequence). This CDR3 has 13 residues. CDR3 loop: CSADTGIQETRYF. CDR3 DNA: TGCAGTGCTGATACAGGGATTCAAGAGACCCGGTACTTC.

The V gene is TRBV20-1, the J gene TRBJ1-1, with D perhaps TRBD1 (6 bases). Trimming took off 0 bases at V and 0 bases at J, with 17 bases between the two ends. Germline V CDR1 and CDR2: DFQATT, SNEGSKA (reference sequence). This CDR3 has 17 residues. The CDR3 coding sequence is TGCAGTGCTAGAGATGTGGGCGGGGGGCAGGTGAACACTGAAGCTTTCTTT. Translated, it gives CSARDVGGGQVNTEAFF.

This clonotype was picked up a small number of times. This chain links TRBV28 with TRBJ2-1; D possibly matches TRBD1 or TRBD2 (7 bases each). The better agreement between TRBJ2-7 and the DNA end casts doubt on the J call. The CDR3 contains 15 residues. The germline gives CDR1 MDHEN, CDR2 SYDVKM. The CDR3 nucleotides read TGTGCCAGCAGCCCCCCGGGGGGACAGTACTACGAGCAGTACTTC. This sequence encodes CASSPPGGQYYEQYF.

This clonotype came up a few times. The chain joins TRBV24-1 to TRBJ2-2, with TRBD2 matching over 11 bases. Trimming took 1 base from V and 5 from J; bases not matched to a gene: 5. The CDR3 length is 17 residues. The germline CDR1 and CDR2 sequences are KGHDR and SFDVKD. For the CDR3, the DNA is TGTGCCACCAGTGATTTAGGACTAGCGGGTCAAACCGGGGAGCTGTTTTTT. This encodes CATSDLGLAGQTGELFF.

This clonotype was detected a few times. One end of the junction varies from germline; a read error may be responsible. This chain uses TRBV14 with TRBJ1-2, with D possibly TRBD1 on 6 matching bases. Germline V CDR1 and CDR2: SGHDN, FVKESK. The CDR3 loop spans 13 amino acids. The CDR3 loop reads CASNQGGGGGYTF. The CDR3 DNA reads TGTGCCAGCAACCAAGGCGGAGGGGGTGGCTACACCTTC. Complete variable domain (other parts from reference TRBV14 and TRBJ1-2): EAGVTQFPSHSVIEKGQTVTLRCDPISGHDNLYWYRRVMGKEIKFLLHFVKESKQDESGMPNNRFLAERTGGTYSTLKVQPAELEDSGVYFCASNQGGGGGYTFGSGTRLTVV.

This clonotype was observed a few times. The rearrangement links TRBV7-2 to TRBJ2-3; 11 bases line up with TRBD1. From germline, CDR1 is SGHTA and CDR2 FQGNSA. V lost 4 bases, J lost 6 bases, and 0 bases stayed unmatched. This CDR3 spans 13 amino acids. The CDR3 DNA reads as TGTGCCAGCAGCTGGGACAGGGGGGATACGCAGTATTTT. It specifies CASSWDRGDTQYF.

The chain is built from TRBV6-2 or TRBV6-3 and TRBJ2-1; D is possibly TRBD1 or TRBD2 (5 bases each). CDR1 is MNHEY and CDR2 is SVGEGT in the germline V gene. CDR3 length equals 16 residues. Trimming removed 4 bases from V and 7 bases from J, with 20 bases in between. The CDR3 loop reads CASSSNSGTPRNEQFF. CDR3 DNA: TGTGCCAGCAGTTCCAACTCCGGGACGCCCAGGAATGAGCAGTTCTTC.

The rearrangement joins TRBV28 to TRBJ2-6; D is possibly TRBD1 (5 bases). CDR1 and CDR2 (germline): MDHEN, SYDVKM. Deletions cut 6 bases from V and 2 bases from J, with 11 bases between. The CDR3 totals 15 residues. The CDR3 region has the DNA TGTGCCAGCAGCAACTCAGGGCCTGGGGCCAACGTCCTGACTTTC. The encoded protein is CASSNSGPGANVLTF.

The chain links TRBV5-1 to TRBJ2-1; D gene unclear. This CDR3 has 13 residues. Germline V gene lookup returns CDR1 SGHRS and CDR2 YFSETQ. V lost 2 bases and J 6 bases, leaving 9 bases between the germline ends. The CDR3 nucleotides are TGCGCCAGCAGCTTTGGTTCGTCCAATGAGCAGTTCTTC. The encoded protein is CASSFGSSNEQFF.

This clonotype was seen a few times. The gene calls are TRBV12-3 or TRBV12-4 and TRBJ2-5; D might be TRBD1 or TRBD2, each matching 7 bases. There are 16 residues in the CDR3. V was shortened by 5 bases and J by 2 bases, with 18 bases between the two germline ends. CDR3 sequence reads: CASSRQGGSDQETQYF. CDR3 nucleotides: TGTGCCAGCAGTAGACAGGGAGGGAGTGATCAAGAGACCCAGTACTTC.

This clonotype has a handful of counts. The chain couples TRBV5-5 to TRBJ2-1, with a weak D call TRBD1 (5 bases). Germline V gene data show CDR1 as SGHKS and CDR2 as YYEKEE (reference sequence). Between the trimmed V and J ends, which lost 7 bases and 3 bases, there was a span of 11 bases. The CDR3 loop spans 13 amino acids. This CDR3 is CASQNQGYNEQFF. CDR3 sequence (DNA): TGTGCCAGCCAAAACCAGGGCTACAATGAGCAGTTCTTC.

The rearrangement joins TRBV3-1 to TRBJ2-7; maybe TRBD2 (5 bases). The CDR3 has 13 amino acids. The V and J ends lost 3 bases and 6 bases respectively, with 12 bases between them. Looked up from germline, CDR1 is LGHDT and CDR2 is YNNKEL (reference sequence). The CDR3 loop reads CASSHLAPGEQYF. In DNA form, the CDR3 reads TGTGCCAGCAGCCACCTAGCTCCTGGCGAGCAGTACTTC.

The rearrangement joins TRBV5-1 to TRBJ2-5; 7 nucleotides align to TRBD2. Judging by the DNA end, TRBJ2-7 fits better; the J call may be wrong. The CDR3 runs 15 residues. From germline, CDR1 is SGHRS and CDR2 YFSETQ. The CDR3 sequence: CASSLQRGVRYEQYF. The DNA of the CDR3 is TGCGCCAGCAGCTTGCAACGGGGGGTCCGCTACGAGCAGTACTTC.

The V call is TRBV12-3 or TRBV12-4, the J call TRBJ1-1; no firm D call. Trimming removed 2 bases at V and 3 bases at J, with 7 bases between. This CDR3 contains 13 residues. Here the CDR3 reads CASSLWSDTEAFF. The CDR3 nucleotides read TGTGCCAGCAGTTTATGGTCGGACACTGAAGCTTTCTTT.

This clonotype was seen many times. J is TRBJ2-5 and V is TRBV20-1; D uncertain. The germline V gene encodes CDR1 DFQATT and CDR2 SNEGSKA (reference sequence). CDR3 length: 12 amino acids. Between the trimmed V and J ends, which lost 3 bases and 3 bases, there was a span of 8 bases. Here the CDR3 reads CSASRLKETQYF. The CDR3 bases are TGCAGTGCTAGCCGCCTGAAAGAGACCCAGTACTTC.

The sample holds a few counts of this clonotype. This sequence joins TRBV29-1 and TRBJ1-1; the match to TRBD1 covers 8 bases. The junction had 6 bases not matched to a gene; V was cut back by 6 bases and J by 6 bases. The CDR3 has 12 amino acids. The V gene's germline CDR1 is SQVTM and CDR2 ANQGSEA. The CDR3: CSVGGQGSEAFF. CDR3 DNA sequence: TGCAGCGTAGGTGGACAGGGCTCTGAAGCTTTCTTT.